Below, 21 T cell receptor beta chains from the same sample are listed, as sequenced in a study of shared clonotypes between healthy human individuals. Some clones are missing from TCRdb's copy, which holds only in-frame ones; the method was immunoSEQ multiplex PCR. The data contain 2.3 million or so clones, just over 90% of them singletons. The sequenced sample consisted of naive CD4+ T cells from PBMCs. As for subset: CD45RA+ positively selected. The receptors derive from a man between 18 and 29 years old in good health. Some clones in this sample may be carry-over from other donors' samples.

The chain links TRBV7-9 to TRBJ1-4; 11 nucleotides align to TRBD1. Per the germline V gene, CDR1 is SEHNR and CDR2 is FQNEAQ (reference sequence). The V gene end was trimmed by 6 bases and the J gene end by 6 bases; junction bases not matched to a gene: 6. The CDR3 loop spans 15 amino acids. The CDR3 region is CASSRTGGWDEKLFF. The CDR3 DNA is TGTGCCAGCAGTCGGACAGGGGGCTGGGATGAAAAACTGTTTTTT.

Regarding this clone: Other nucleotide sequences in the sample specify the same CDR3. The V call is TRBV5-1, the J call TRBJ1-2; no firm D call. This CDR3 region has 12 residues. V lost 0 bases to trimming and J lost 7 bases, with 7 bases between them. The V gene's germline CDR1 is SGHRS and CDR2 YFSETQ. The CDR3 region has the DNA TGCGCCAGCAGCTTGGACGGTGGTGGCTACACCTTC. Residues: CASSLDGGGYTF.

The chain combines TRBV5-1 with TRBJ1-2; TRBD1 might be the D (6 bases). V was cut by 5 bases and J by 4 bases, with 18 bases left in between. The CDR3 runs to 15 residues. Germline lookup yields CDR1 SGHRS and CDR2 YFSETQ. The CDR3 protein is CASSAAPQGSYGYTF. CDR3 in DNA: TGCGCCAGCAGTGCCGCACCCCAGGGGAGCTATGGCTACACCTTC.

The V gene is TRBV4-1, the J gene TRBJ1-3; D might be TRBD1 (5 bases). From germline, CDR1 is MGHRA and CDR2 YSYEKL. This CDR3 comprises 14 residues. V shed 5 bases and J shed 2 bases, with 10 bases lying between them. As DNA, the CDR3 is TGCGCCAGCAGCATGGGGACGGCTGGAAACACCATATATTTT. As protein: CASSMGTAGNTIYF.

The chain recombines TRBV30 with TRBJ2-5; 11 nucleotides line up with TRBD2. After removal of 6 bases from V and 2 bases from J, the junction contained 8 bases not matched to a gene. Germline CDR1 GTSNPN, CDR2 SVGIG (reference sequence). There are 15 residues in the CDR3. The CDR3 DNA reads as TGTGCCTGTACGCCTAGCGGGAGGTCTCAAGAGACCCAGTACTTC. Amino acids: CACTPSGRSQETQYF.

This chain joins TRBV19 and TRBJ2-1; 13 bases match TRBD2. The V gene end was trimmed by 6 bases and the J gene end by 6 bases; junction bases not matched to a gene: 8. Germline CDR1 is LNHDA and CDR2 is SQIVND (reference sequence). This CDR3 is built from 16 residues. The CDR3 DNA reads TGTGCCAGTAGGCCCCGGACTAGCGGGAGCTTCAATGAGCAGTTCTTC. It codes for CASRPRTSGSFNEQFF.

This sequence joins TRBV11-3 and TRBJ2-3; D is unresolved. Trimming cost V 3 bases and J 3 bases, with 10 bases left between them. CDR1 is SGHNT, CDR2 YENEEA, per germline. The CDR3 sequence is 14 residues long. CDR3: CASSLTLGTDTQYF. The CDR3 DNA follows: TGTGCCAGCAGCTTGACTTTAGGGACAGATACGCAGTATTTT.

V is TRBV6-6 and J is TRBJ2-7, with D tentatively TRBD1 or TRBD2 (6 bases each). V dropped 7 bases and J dropped 0 bases, with 13 bases sitting between them. Per the germline V gene, CDR1 is MNHNY and CDR2 is SVGAGI (reference sequence). The CDR3 has 14 amino acids. For the CDR3, the DNA is TGTGCCAGCACCCGAGGGGGGACCTCCTACGAGCAGTACTTC. Translated, it gives CASTRGGTSYEQYF.

This chain uses TRBV19 with TRBJ2-5; 7 bases map to TRBD2. The J segment lost 2 bases and the V segment lost 6 bases, leaving 9 bases of the junction unmatched. In germline, CDR1 is LNHDA, CDR2 SQIVND (reference sequence). This CDR3 comprises 15 residues. CDR3 sequence: CASRGGSAGQETQYF. The CDR3, as DNA: TGTGCCAGTAGAGGCGGGAGTGCGGGGCAAGAGACCCAGTACTTC. The variable domain in full, with the rest retrieved from reference TRBV19 and TRBJ2-5, is DGGITQSPKYLFRKEGQNVTLSCEQNLNHDAMYWYRQDPGQGLRLIYYSQIVNDFQKGDIAEGYSVSREKKESFPLTVTSAQKNPTAFYLCASRGGSAGQETQYFGPGTRLLVL.

The chain employs TRBV28 and TRBJ2-2, with 10 bases that match TRBD1. The CDR3 loop spans 15 amino acids. CDR1 is MDHEN, CDR2 SYDVKM, per germline. The junction had 4 bases not matched to a gene; V was cut back by 5 bases and J by 4 bases. CDR3 in DNA: TGTGCCAGCAGTACCGGGACAGGGGCCACCGGGGAGCTGTTTTTT. As protein: CASSTGTGATGELFF.

The chain employs TRBV7-3 and TRBJ2-5, with TRBD2 matching over 9 bases. V was pared by 2 bases and J by 4 bases, with 8 bases of the junction left unmatched. CDR3 length: 16 residues. The V gene's germline CDR1 is SGHTA and CDR2 FQGTGA. CDR3 sequence: CASSLWASGNIETQYF. DNA of the CDR3: TGTGCCAGCAGCTTATGGGCTAGCGGGAATATAGAGACCCAGTACTTC.

The rearrangement uses TRBV4-1 and TRBJ2-5; 7 bases fit TRBD2. The CDR3 runs to 16 residues. The trim removed 0 bases at V and 5 bases at J, leaving 9 bases unmatched. Looked up from germline, CDR1 is MGHRA and CDR2 is YSYEKL. Written as DNA, the CDR3 is TGCGCCAGCAGCCAAGACACCGCGGGAGTTCGGGAGACCCAGTACTTC. As protein: CASSQDTAGVRETQYF.

This clone turned up a few times. The rearrangement joins TRBV28 to TRBJ1-5; tentatively, D is TRBD1 (5 bases). The CDR3 length is 14 residues. The ends were cut back, 8 bases at V and 4 bases at J, with 15 bases in the middle. Germline CDR1 and CDR2: MDHEN and SYDVKM. CDR3 residues: CASDPGRLNQPQHF. The DNA for the CDR3 is TGTGCCAGCGACCCGGGACGCCTAAATCAGCCCCAGCATTTT.

This chain connects TRBV28 to TRBJ2-2, with a possible D match to TRBD2 (5 bases). Per germline, CDR1 MDHEN and CDR2 SYDVKM. Trimming left V 7 bases short and J 0 bases short, with 12 bases between. This CDR3 has 15 residues. Here the CDR3 reads CASNLDWANTGELFF. CDR3 in DNA: TGTGCCAGCAATTTGGACTGGGCGAACACCGGGGAGCTGTTTTTT.

The chain has TRBV7-9 and TRBJ1-1, with D possibly matching TRBD1 (5 bases). Trimming pared 4 bases from V and 3 bases from J, leaving 9 bases between. CDR1 is SEHNR, CDR2 FQNEAQ, per germline (reference sequence). CDR3 length: 13 residues. The CDR3 sequence: CASSWGGDTEAFF. The CDR3 DNA is TGTGCCAGCAGCTGGGGAGGGGACACTGAAGCTTTCTTT.

The V and J genes are TRBV6-1 and TRBJ1-2; possibly TRBD1 for D (6 bases). V shed 7 bases and J shed 4 bases, with 19 bases lying between them. In germline, CDR1 is MNHNS, CDR2 SASEGT. The CDR3 has 15 residues. CDR3 residues: CASIDQGLTIYGYTF. The CDR3 nucleotides read TGTGCCAGCATAGACCAGGGGTTGACTATCTATGGCTACACCTTC.

The chain employs TRBV19 and TRBJ2-1; 12 positions match TRBD1. Germline CDR1 reads LNHDA; CDR2 reads SQIVND (reference sequence). This CDR3 is 16 amino acids long. J lost 7 bases, V lost 1 base, and 5 bases had no gene match. CDR3 in amino acids: CASSIVGTGGRNEQFF. Here the CDR3 DNA reads TGTGCCAGTAGTATAGTTGGGACAGGGGGCAGGAATGAGCAGTTCTTC.

J is TRBJ2-3 and V is TRBV5-8; TRBD2 agrees at 7 bases. The CDR3 covers 15 residues. Germline CDR1 is SGHTS and CDR2 is YDEGEE. V shed 0 bases and J 2 bases; nucleotides not matched to a gene: 3. CDR3 protein: CASSLGLAFTDTQYF. Here the CDR3 DNA reads TGTGCCAGCAGCTTGGGACTAGCCTTCACAGATACGCAGTATTTT. Based on the CDR3 plus reference TRBV5-8 and TRBJ2-3, the full variable domain is EAGVTQSPTHLIKTRGQQATLRCSPISGHTSVYWYQQALGLGLQFLLWYDEGEERNRGNFPPRFSGRQFPNYSSELNVNALELEDSALYLCASSLGLAFTDTQYFGPGTRLTVL.

The chain carries TRBV11-2 and TRBJ1-4; 7 bases agree with TRBD1. J gave up 5 bases and V 8 bases, and 2 bases lay outside the gene matches. Germline assignment: CDR1 SGHAT and CDR2 FQNNGV. This CDR3 contains 12 residues. CDR3 residues: CASAGGNEKLFF. CDR3 nucleotide sequence: TGTGCCAGCGCAGGGGGAAATGAAAAACTGTTTTTT. Full variable domain (missing parts from reference TRBV11-2 and TRBJ1-4): EAGVAQSPRYKIIEKRQSVAFWCNPISGHATLYWYQQILGQGPKLLIQFQNNGVVDDSQLPKDRFSAERLKGVDSTLKIQPAKLEDSAVYLCASAGGNEKLFFGSGTQLSVL.

The V and J genes are TRBV10-3 and TRBJ1-1, with D unresolved. CDR1 is ENHRY, CDR2 SYGVKD, per germline. CDR3 length equals 14 residues. V lost 4 bases and J 8 bases, leaving 17 bases between the germline ends. The CDR3 loop reads CAISAQAGRAEAFF. The DNA of the CDR3 is TGTGCCATCAGTGCCCAAGCAGGCCGGGCGGAAGCTTTCTTT.

This chain connects TRBV27 to TRBJ2-7; perhaps TRBD2 as D (5 bases). Trimming cost V 4 bases and J 1 base, with 11 bases left between them. Per germline, CDR1 MNHEY and CDR2 SMNVEV (reference sequence). This CDR3 region has 14 residues. CDR3: CASSYKGASYEQYF. CDR3 DNA: TGTGCCAGCAGTTACAAGGGAGCGTCCTACGAGCAGTACTTC.